This TCR beta chain was identified during a study of human CD8 memory T cell subsets. The source of the RNA was duplicate vials containing some 160,000 sorted CD8+ T cells for each subset. Libraries targeted TCR beta using 5' RACE with UMIs. With the 5' RACE reads reprocessed, TCRdb shows one record per CDR3 protein and no DNA. The sample totals around 10,000 distinct CDR3 sequences. This CDR3 is built from 12 residues. The genes are TRBV12-3 or TRBV12-4 and TRBJ1-1. Sample: CD8+ stem-like memory T cells (TSCM and TCM) sorted from PBMCs. The subset: stem-like memory CD8 T cells (TSTEM), CCR7+ PD-1- TIGIT-. The receptor's source is a human donor in good health. The chain's CDR3 is CASSFSGVEAFF.